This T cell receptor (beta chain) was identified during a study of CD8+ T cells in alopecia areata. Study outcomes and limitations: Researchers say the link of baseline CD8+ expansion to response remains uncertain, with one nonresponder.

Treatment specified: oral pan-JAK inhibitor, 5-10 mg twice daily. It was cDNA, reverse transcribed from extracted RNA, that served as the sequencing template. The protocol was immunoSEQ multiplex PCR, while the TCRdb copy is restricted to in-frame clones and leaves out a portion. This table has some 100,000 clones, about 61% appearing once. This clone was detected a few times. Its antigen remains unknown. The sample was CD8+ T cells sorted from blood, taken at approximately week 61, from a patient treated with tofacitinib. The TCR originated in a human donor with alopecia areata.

This chain's CDR3 is CASTQSTVSSTDTQYF. For the CDR3, the DNA is TGTGCCAGTACTCAGTCCACGGTATCTAGCACAGATACGCAGTATTTT. The genes are TRBV7-8 and TRBJ2-3; D not certain. The length of the CDR3 is 16 residues. CDR1 is SGHVS, CDR2 FQNEAQ, per germline. V lost 9 bases and J 0 bases, leaving 19 bases between the germline ends.